The entry that follows covers one T cell receptor (beta chain) sequence. CDR1 and CDR2 (germline): LGHNA, YNFKEQ. Deletions cut 5 bases from V and 4 bases from J, with 14 bases between. CDR3 size: 15 residues. Repertoires were generated with immunoSEQ multiplex PCR, while TCRdb's copy carries only in-frame clones and drops some. The table shows some 170,000 clones, with around nine tenths occurring only once. Patients in Seattle were enrolled during active infection, then followed longitudinally. The data belong to a study of blood T cell repertoires in COVID-19. At the level of the study: Some COVID-19 samples were acute and others convalescent; all came from the United States, Italy and Spain.

Specimen: peripheral blood. The V and J genes are TRBV4-2 and TRBJ1-4; TRBD1 might be the D (5 bases). The TCR was taken from a woman aged 70-85 years with COVID-19, enrolled during active disease. CDR3 amino acids: CASSGWGENNEKLFF. The CDR3 coding sequence is TGTGCCAGCAGCGGATGGGGGGAAAATAATGAAAAACTGTTTTTT.